This T cell receptor (beta chain) was captured in a study of blood T cell repertoires in COVID-19. Of note for this clone: Germline and junction disagree at one end, which may indicate a read error.

Authors' data handling: It was from reference gene primer amplification that nucleated cell counts were estimated. Produced via immunoSEQ multiplex PCR; TCRdb's table is partial and in-frame only. That table furnishes V, J and clone size, whereas the DNA furnished D and trimming. This sample has roughly 170,000 clones, with roughly nine tenths found just once. This receptor was obtained from a man between 70 and 80 years old with active or convalescent COVID-19. Sequences were obtained from peripheral blood.

As DNA, the CDR3 is TGTGCCAGCTCACCACTGGACAGGGGGAACTCTGAAGCTTTCTTT. Amino acid sequence: CASSPLDRGNSEAFF. The chain has TRBV18 and TRBJ1-1; 10 nucleotides match TRBD1. The CDR3 sequence is 15 residues long. The germline V gene has CDR1 KGHSH and CDR2 LQKENI.